These 23 T cell receptor beta chains were sequenced from one sample in a study of T cells after yellow fever vaccination. Using its own MiXCR run on the 5' RACE reads, TCRdb lists one record per CDR3 protein. The repertoire consists of a few hundred thousand distinct CDR3 sequences, with around 10% occurring once and the leading ten covering more than 15%. Sequencing used PBMCs, obtained on the day of the first yellow fever vaccination. The receptors shown here come from a man aged 18 to 35 who received the YFV17D yellow fever vaccine.

The J gene is TRBJ2-1, the V gene TRBV29-1; D may be TRBD1 (5 bases). CDR3 length equals 13 residues. Germline V CDR1 and CDR2: SQVTM, ANQGSEA. The V and J ends lost 2 bases and 7 bases respectively, with 12 bases between them. The CDR3 sequence: CSVEFTGSNEQFF. The CDR3 bases are TGCAGCGTTGAATTCACAGGATCAAATGAGCAGTTCTTC.

This clonotype appeared a few times. The chain has TRBV11-2 and TRBJ2-4; D remains ambiguous. The CDR3 is 14 amino acids. Looked up from germline, CDR1 is SGHAT and CDR2 is FQNNGV. V shed 2 bases and J shed 0 bases, with 5 bases lying between them. The CDR3 DNA follows: TGTGCCAGCAGCTTAACCACAGCCAAAAACATTCAGTACTTC. Translating it yields CASSLTTAKNIQYF. The full variable domain, with the rest looked up from reference TRBV11-2 and TRBJ2-4, is EAGVAQSPRYKIIEKRQSVAFWCNPISGHATLYWYQQILGQGPKLLIQFQNNGVVDDSQLPKDRFSAERLKGVDSTLKIQPAKLEDSAVYLCASSLTTAKNIQYFGAGTRLSVL.

This clonotype showed up just a few times. The rearrangement joins TRBV12-3 or TRBV12-4 to TRBJ1-2, with D unclear. V was cut by 7 bases and J by 0 bases, with 9 bases left in between. There are 13 residues in the CDR3. In DNA form, the CDR3 reads TGTGCCAGCACCTACGGGGCTAACTATGGCTACACCTTC. The encoded protein is CASTYGANYGYTF.

This clonotype was detected only a few times. The chain recombines TRBV7-2 with TRBJ2-3, with D possibly TRBD1 on 6 matching bases. The CDR3 consists of 16 residues. Germline V lookup: CDR1 SGHTA, CDR2 FQGNSA. The V and J ends lost 5 bases and 0 bases respectively, with 15 bases between them. CDR3 bases: TGTGCCAGCAGCGTACAGGGACCACTTAGCACAGATACGCAGTATTTT. Translating it yields CASSVQGPLSTDTQYF.

This clonotype appeared a few times. This chain links TRBV6-1 with TRBJ2-3, with D hard to call. The V end was cut by 6 bases, the J end by 4 bases, with 14 bases between. The CDR3 has 14 residues. The germline gives CDR1 MNHNS, CDR2 SASEGT. CDR3 in DNA: TGTGCCAGCAGCCCGGCGACTTGGGCAGATACGCAGTATTTT. Protein product: CASSPATWADTQYF.

The table lists this clonotype with a few counts. The V gene is TRBV15, the J gene TRBJ2-5, with 7 positions matching TRBD2. This CDR3 is built from 17 residues. Germline lookup yields CDR1 LNHNV and CDR2 YYDKDF (reference sequence). The junction had 9 bases not matched to a gene; V was cut back by 0 bases and J by 2 bases. CDR3 nucleotides: TGTGCCACCAGCAGAGATTGGAGCAGCGGGGTACAAGAGACCCAGTACTTC. Residues: CATSRDWSSGVQETQYF.

This clonotype has just a few counts. DNA of the CDR3: TGTGCCAGCAGTTATCGGACAGGGGGGGTAGAGACCCAGTACTTC. This sequence encodes CASSYRTGGVETQYF. V is TRBV6-5 and J is TRBJ2-5; TRBD1 matches 10 bases. J lost 4 bases, V lost 3 bases, and 5 bases had no gene match. The CDR3 is 15 residues long. Germline V gives CDR1 MNHEY, CDR2 SVGAGI.

This clonotype was seen more than once but under ten times. The rearrangement links TRBV5-1 to TRBJ2-5; a possible D gene is TRBD2 (6 bases). The CDR3 runs to 13 residues. The germline CDR1 and CDR2 sequences are SGHRS and YFSETQ. The V end lost 4 bases, the J end lost 3 bases, and 10 bases lay between the germline ends. The CDR3 reads CASSAGLKETQYF. The CDR3 nucleotides are TGCGCCAGCAGCGCGGGACTGAAAGAGACCCAGTACTTC.

The rearrangement links TRBV20-1 to TRBJ2-3; TRBD2 matches 7 bases. J lost 2 bases, V lost 3 bases, and 14 bases had no gene match. Germline V gene data show CDR1 as DFQATT and CDR2 as SNEGSKA (reference sequence). The CDR3 is 17 amino acids. The CDR3, as DNA: TGCAGTGCTAGTGAAGCCCTTGCGACTAGCTCCACAGATACGCAGTATTTT. As protein: CSASEALATSSTDTQYF.

This clonotype showed up just a few times. The J gene is TRBJ1-4, the V gene TRBV5-1, with 7 bases fitting TRBD1. Germline V gene lookup returns CDR1 SGHRS and CDR2 YFSETQ. The ends lost 4 bases at V and 2 bases at J; junction bases unmatched: 5. The CDR3 covers 15 residues. CDR3 bases: TGCGCCAGCAGCATCAAACAGGGGACTAATGAAAAACTGTTTTTT. This sequence encodes CASSIKQGTNEKLFF.

This clonotype was found a few times. The rearrangement links TRBV20-1 to TRBJ1-2; D call uncertain. The length of the CDR3 is 11 residues. From germline, CDR1 is DFQATT and CDR2 SNEGSKA (reference sequence). V shed 5 bases and J shed 6 bases, with 10 bases lying between them. CDR3 nucleotides: TGCAGTGCTGCTAGAGAACATGGCTACACCTTC. It is translated as CSAAREHGYTF.

This clonotype turned up a few times. The J gene is TRBJ2-1, the V gene TRBV4-2, with 11 positions matching TRBD2. With V trimmed by 4 bases and J by 3 bases, 14 bases remained unmatched. From germline, CDR1 is LGHNA and CDR2 YNFKEQ. This CDR3 contains 19 residues. The CDR3 DNA sequence: TGTGCCAGCAGCCCTCGGTTGGTAGCGGGGGGGGAAGTCTACAATGAGCAGTTCTTC. Protein product: CASSPRLVAGGEVYNEQFF.

This clonotype came up once. This chain connects TRBV4-3 to TRBJ2-2; TRBD1 agrees at 7 bases. Trimming removed 3 bases from V and 4 bases from J; junction bases left unmatched: 11. The germline V gene encodes CDR1 LGHNA and CDR2 YSLEER. The CDR3 is 17 residues long. CDR3 coding DNA: TGCGCCAGCAGCCAGAAACCCGGGACAGAGATCACCGGGGAGCTGTTTTTT. This encodes CASSQKPGTEITGELFF.

In its sample, this clonotype was seen many times. The V and J genes are TRBV4-3 and TRBJ2-4; D is unresolved. V lost 0 bases and J 8 bases, leaving 14 bases between the germline ends. This CDR3 has 15 amino acids. Germline CDR1 is LGHNA and CDR2 is YSLEER. Here the CDR3 DNA reads TGCGCCAGCAGCCAAGATGTAAGGGCTATAGACATTCAGTACTTC. It specifies CASSQDVRAIDIQYF.

V gene TRBV7-9 combines with J gene TRBJ2-1; D remains ambiguous. Looked up from germline, CDR1 is SEHNR and CDR2 is FQNEAQ (reference sequence). The CDR3 runs 14 residues. V shed 5 bases and J shed 1 base, with 9 bases lying between them. CDR3 sequence (DNA): TGTGCCAGCAGCCCACCCTGGTCCTACAATGAGCAGTTCTTC. Translating it yields CASSPPWSYNEQFF.

The rearrangement links TRBV7-9 to TRBJ2-5; 8 bases match TRBD2. Per the germline V gene, CDR1 is SEHNR and CDR2 is FQNEAQ (reference sequence). The V segment lost 8 bases and the J segment 5 bases; nucleotides outside the gene matches: 10. The CDR3 runs to 14 residues. The CDR3 region is CASRFTGGPETQYF. In nucleotides, the CDR3 is TGTGCCAGCCGATTCACGGGGGGGCCGGAGACCCAGTACTTC.

The sample holds a few counts of this clonotype. The chain carries TRBV7-9 and TRBJ2-7; weak D call: TRBD1 (6 bases). The germline V gene has CDR1 SEHNR and CDR2 FQNEAQ (reference sequence). The CDR3 is 14 amino acids. V dropped 4 bases and J dropped 2 bases, with 12 bases sitting between them. This CDR3 is CASSSEQGTYEQYF. CDR3 nucleotide sequence: TGTGCCAGCAGCTCGGAACAGGGAACCTACGAGCAGTACTTC.

This clonotype appeared a few times. The rearrangement joins TRBV12-3 or TRBV12-4 to TRBJ1-1; a weak D match, TRBD1 (5 bases). The CDR3 contains 16 residues. Trimming pared 2 bases from V and 0 bases from J, leaving 13 bases between. The DNA for the CDR3 is TGTGCCAGCAGTTTAACTCCCAGGGAGGTGAACACTGAAGCTTTCTTT. Encoded protein: CASSLTPREVNTEAFF.

V gene TRBV5-1 combines with J gene TRBJ2-5; 10 positions agree with TRBD2. V was pared by 4 bases and J by 1 base, with 7 bases of the junction left unmatched. The CDR3 covers 16 residues. Germline loops: CDR1 SGHRS, CDR2 YFSETQ. DNA for the CDR3: TGCGCCAGCAGCCAAGGACTAGCGGCGTCCCAAGAGACCCAGTACTTC. It encodes CASSQGLAASQETQYF.

This clonotype turned up a few times. V usage is TRBV11-3 and J usage is TRBJ1-5; 10 nucleotides match TRBD1. The V segment lost 0 bases and the J segment 11 bases; nucleotides outside the gene matches: 7. The CDR3 is 15 amino acids. Germline V lookup: CDR1 SGHNT, CDR2 YENEEA. The CDR3 DNA is TGTGCCAGCAGCTTAGAATTATCGGACAGGGGGTCCCAGCATTTT. Its translation is CASSLELSDRGSQHF.

The rearrangement joins TRBV20-1 to TRBJ2-2, with a tentative D call TRBD2 (6 bases). With 3 bases removed from V and 6 bases from J, the gap between germline ends came to 14 bases. Germline CDR1 is DFQATT and CDR2 is SNEGSKA (reference sequence). There are 14 residues in the CDR3. The CDR3 sequence is CSARDYREAGELFF. CDR3 bases: TGCAGTGCTAGGGACTACCGAGAGGCCGGGGAGCTGTTTTTT.

This clonotype was seen only a few times. The V and J genes are TRBV7-9 and TRBJ2-3; D is ambiguous. Between the trimmed V and J ends, which lost 5 bases and 6 bases, there was a span of 9 bases. CDR3 length: 12 amino acids. From germline, CDR1 is SEHNR and CDR2 FQNEAQ (reference sequence). CDR3 amino acids: CASSPFVDTQYF. The CDR3, as DNA: TGTGCCAGCAGCCCTTTTGTGGATACGCAGTATTTT.

This clonotype occurred a few times. The chain couples TRBV30 to TRBJ1-2; D ambiguous. V shed 2 bases and J shed 6 bases, with 10 bases lying between them. The germline V gene encodes CDR1 GTSNPN and CDR2 SVGIG (reference sequence). This CDR3 has 12 residues. The chain's CDR3 is CAWSRASNGYTF. CDR3 DNA: TGTGCCTGGAGTAGGGCGTCGAATGGCTACACCTTC.